This is a list of T cell receptor beta chains from one sample in a study of blood T cell repertoires in COVID-19. Assay: immunoSEQ multiplex PCR; the TCRdb copy retains only in-frame clones and omits some. The sample lists about 160,000 clones; roughly 84% were seen once. The sample comprised peripheral blood. These receptors all stem from a man aged 80 or over with COVID-19, enrolled during active disease. Both conserved end residues are part of each CDR3. The D gene is left open where the match is weak. For some rows the clone size is stated as once, few or many, or as a class when expanded; others skip it.

clone size	D gene	V gene	J gene	CDR3 protein
NA	TRBD2	TRBV19	TRBJ2-5	CASRPPRTSAYETQYF
NA	NA	TRBV6-5	TRBJ1-5	CASSSVYSNQPQHF
NA	TRBD1	TRBV19	TRBJ1-6	CASSLTGLASPLHF
few	NA	TRBV28	TRBJ1-5	CASSRTRDNQPQHF
NA	NA	TRBV18	TRBJ1-5	CASSVTAEQPQHF
NA	NA	TRBV28	TRBJ1-1	CASRDDRLNTEAFF
NA	NA	TRBV5-1	TRBJ2-2	CASSLTVPNTGELFF
NA	NA	TRBV6-1	TRBJ1-5	CASSEGRNQPQHF
NA	TRBD1	TRBV5-3	TRBJ1-5	CARSSTGGAFKPQHF
NA	TRBD2	TRBV5-1	TRBJ2-1	CASSRTTLAGGENEQFF
NA	NA	TRBV3-1/TRBV3-2	TRBJ1-6	CASSLRTGGSPLHF
NA	NA	TRBV5-5	TRBJ2-3	CASSLEWGADTQYF
few	TRBD1	TRBV19	TRBJ2-7	CASSGAPGQGAYEQYF
NA	TRBD1	TRBV28	TRBJ1-4	CASSPAGTGNEKLFF
NA	TRBD2	TRBV5-4	TRBJ2-2	CASSWGGAIGTGELFF
NA	TRBD2	TRBV5-4	TRBJ2-3	CASSGRLAGNTDTQYF
NA	NA	TRBV28	TRBJ1-5	CASSLQGQGNQPQHF
NA	TRBD1	TRBV19	TRBJ2-1	CASSHTVYRDRGINEQFF
NA	NA	TRBV7-7	TRBJ2-7	CASSLGSTNLYEQYF
NA	NA	TRBV12-5	TRBJ2-4	CASGPDITQGAKNIQYF
NA	NA	TRBV4-2	TRBJ2-7	CASSPGGGSSYEQYF
NA	NA	TRBV3-1/TRBV3-2	TRBJ1-1	CASSQGTNAGNTEAFF
NA	NA	TRBV9	TRBJ1-5	CASSSFQGQPQHF
NA	NA	TRBV5-1	TRBJ1-1	CASSPRGRDTEAFF
NA	TRBD1	TRBV27	TRBJ2-7	CASSLLARGQVVYEQYF
NA	TRBD1	TRBV7-9	TRBJ1-1	CASSYSGTGNTEAFF
once	NA	TRBV19	TRBJ1-5	CASSAGLSQPQHF
NA	NA	TRBV11-2	TRBJ2-2	CASSLVSTNTGELFF
NA	NA	TRBV7-8	TRBJ1-6	CASSLALGGVSSPLHF
NA	NA	TRBV19	TRBJ1-1	CASNRQDFTEAFF
NA	TRBD1	TRBV7-9	TRBJ2-2	CASSLVGQGNTGELFF
once	NA	TRBV15	TRBJ1-1	CATSRSYRGDTEAFF
NA	TRBD1	TRBV28	TRBJ1-4	CASSTQGGNEKLFF
NA	TRBD1	TRBV9	TRBJ1-2	CASSPWQGGFYGYTF
NA	NA	TRBV18	TRBJ1-4	CASSPQDRGGKLFF
NA	TRBD1	TRBV4-2	TRBJ2-1	CASSQDPGTGSFGSYNEQFF
NA	TRBD1	TRBV5-5	TRBJ1-4	CASSRTGGHEKLFF
NA	NA	TRBV3-1/TRBV3-2	TRBJ2-7	CASSRGDPYEQYF
NA	NA	TRBV5-1	TRBJ2-7	CASSLDHTNLYEQYF
once	NA	TRBV7-9	TRBJ1-1	CASSLEVLGAFF
NA	NA	TRBV10-3	TRBJ2-7	CAISRDTYYEQYF
NA	NA	TRBV2	TRBJ1-2	CASRATGGRISDYGYTF
NA	NA	TRBV5-8	TRBJ2-3	CASSSRTAVGTDTQYF
NA	TRBD1	TRBV10-1	TRBJ1-1	CASSERQGGTEAFF
NA	NA	TRBV24-1	TRBJ2-7	CATSESGSFYEQYF
NA	TRBD2	TRBV9	TRBJ2-5	CASSLTGTSGGRGETQYF
NA	NA	TRBV7-2	TRBJ2-3	CASSPLLTDTQYF
NA	NA	TRBV5-4	TRBJ2-3	CASSLTMAATQYF
once	NA	TRBV7-9	TRBJ2-1	CASSLPGFSYNEQFF
NA	NA	TRBV7-8	TRBJ1-5	CASSLPPGNQPQHF
once	TRBD1	TRBV19	TRBJ2-3	CASSIRTGGRIDTQYF
NA	NA	TRBV9	TRBJ2-5	CASSVGQAIQETQYF
NA	TRBD1	TRBV5-4	TRBJ2-7	CASSPGGQGSRYEQYF